A selection of T cell receptor beta chains follows, all from one sample in a study of lymphopenia after photon versus proton radiotherapy. The table came from immunoSEQ multiplex PCR; TCRdb's copy has only in-frame clones and leaves some out. Among 20,000 or so clones listed, approximately 84% were seen once. The sequences come from peripheral blood, collected from a patient treated with photon-based radiotherapy. The receptors were gathered from a woman in her 50s with pancreatic cancer. The CDR3 runs from the conserved cysteine through the conserved F or W. A D gene is named only where the DNA matches it firmly. Size tells how often a clone was seen (once, few, many) or the class of an expanded clone, and some rows leave it out.

clone size: -; V gene: TRBV6-5; J gene: TRBJ2-7; CDR3 length: 12; D gene: -; CDR3 DNA: TGTGCCAGCAGAAGCTACTCCTACGAGCAGTACTTC; CDR3 protein: CASRSYSYEQYF
clone size: once; V gene: TRBV4-1; J gene: TRBJ1-1; CDR3 length: 14; D gene: -; CDR3 DNA: TGCGCCAGCACCCCAGGGGCATTGAACACTGAAGCTTTCTTT; CDR3 protein: CASTPGALNTEAFF
clone size: -; V gene: TRBV7-8; J gene: TRBJ1-1; CDR3 length: 18; D gene: TRBD1; CDR3 DNA: TGTGCCAGCAGCTCAACCTATGGGACAGGGGACGGAAAAACTGAAGCTTTCTTT; CDR3 protein: CASSSTYGTGDGKTEAFF
clone size: -; V gene: TRBV7-2; J gene: TRBJ2-7; CDR3 length: 12; D gene: -; CDR3 DNA: TGTGCCAGCAGCTCCTCATACTACGAGCAGTACTTC; CDR3 protein: CASSSSYYEQYF
clone size: -; V gene: TRBV29-1; J gene: TRBJ2-2; CDR3 length: 13; D gene: -; CDR3 DNA: TGCAGCGTCCCCTATGGGAACACCGGGGAGCTGTTTTTT; CDR3 protein: CSVPYGNTGELFF
clone size: -; V gene: TRBV9; J gene: TRBJ2-2; CDR3 length: 15; D gene: -; CDR3 DNA: TGTGCCAGCAGCCCTAGAAGGGGTAACACCGGGGAGCTGTTTTTT; CDR3 protein: CASSPRRGNTGELFF
clone size: -; V gene: TRBV12-5; J gene: TRBJ1-2; CDR3 length: 14; D gene: TRBD1; CDR3 DNA: TGTGCTAGTGGTTTGGATGAGGGGGCCTATGGCTACACCTTC; CDR3 protein: CASGLDEGAYGYTF
clone size: -; V gene: TRBV28; J gene: TRBJ1-5; CDR3 length: 14; D gene: -; CDR3 DNA: TGTGCCAGCGCCCCTACAGGGAACAATCAGCCCCAGCATTTT; CDR3 protein: CASAPTGNNQPQHF
clone size: few; V gene: TRBV27; J gene: TRBJ2-7; CDR3 length: 15; D gene: TRBD2; CDR3 DNA: TGTGCCAGCAGTTTAGACCCAGCGGGAGGGCGGGAGCAGTACTTC; CDR3 protein: CASSLDPAGGREQYF
clone size: -; V gene: TRBV7-2; J gene: TRBJ2-5; CDR3 length: 18; D gene: TRBD1; CDR3 DNA: TGTGCCAGCAGCTTAGAGCCGTCTTGGACAGGGCTTGGGGAGACCCAGTACTTC; CDR3 protein: CASSLEPSWTGLGETQYF
clone size: -; V gene: TRBV7-6; J gene: TRBJ2-4; CDR3 length: 14; D gene: TRBD1; CDR3 DNA: TGTGCCAGCAGCTTGGGACAGGGTGGAAACATTCAGTACTTC; CDR3 protein: CASSLGQGGNIQYF
clone size: -; V gene: TRBV11-3; J gene: TRBJ2-2; CDR3 length: 14; D gene: -; CDR3 DNA: TGTGCCAGCAGCTTAAGGGGAGAGAGCGGGGAGCTGTTTTTT; CDR3 protein: CASSLRGESGELFF
clone size: -; V gene: TRBV7-9; J gene: TRBJ1-3; CDR3 length: 14; D gene: -; CDR3 DNA: TGTGCCAGCAGCTTAACTAGCTCTGGAAACACCATATATTTT; CDR3 protein: CASSLTSSGNTIYF
clone size: -; V gene: TRBV7-2; J gene: TRBJ2-1; CDR3 length: 15; D gene: TRBD2; CDR3 DNA: TGTGCCAGCAGCTTAGTTCGCTCGGGAGGCAATGAGCAGTTCTTC; CDR3 protein: CASSLVRSGGNEQFF
clone size: -; V gene: TRBV28; J gene: TRBJ2-7; CDR3 length: 16; D gene: TRBD2; CDR3 DNA: TGTGCCAGCAGCCCTAGCGGGCCGCGAGCCTCCTACGAGCAGTACTTC; CDR3 protein: CASSPSGPRASYEQYF
clone size: -; V gene: TRBV28; J gene: TRBJ1-1; CDR3 length: 13; D gene: -; CDR3 DNA: TGTGCCAGCAGTCTCACTGGGTACTCTGAAGCTTTCTTT; CDR3 protein: CASSLTGYSEAFF
clone size: -; V gene: TRBV13; J gene: TRBJ2-2; CDR3 length: 16; D gene: -; CDR3 DNA: TGTGCCAGCAGCTTAGGCCCGGGGGAGGCCCCCGGGGAGCTGTTTTTT; CDR3 protein: CASSLGPGEAPGELFF
clone size: -; V gene: TRBV5-4; J gene: TRBJ1-1; CDR3 length: 11; D gene: -; CDR3 DNA: TGTGCGGCGGGGATGAACACTGAAGCTTTCTTT; CDR3 protein: CAAGMNTEAFF
clone size: -; V gene: TRBV5-6; J gene: TRBJ2-7; CDR3 length: 18; D gene: -; CDR3 DNA: TGTGCCAGCAGCTTGTTTTCGAGAGGGGGACGCAAGGCCTACGAGCAGTACTTC; CDR3 protein: CASSLFSRGGRKAYEQYF
clone size: -; V gene: TRBV11-2; J gene: TRBJ1-3; CDR3 length: 15; D gene: TRBD1; CDR3 DNA: TGTGCCAGCAGCTCTACAGGGGGCGCTGGAAACACCATATATTTT; CDR3 protein: CASSSTGGAGNTIYF
clone size: -; V gene: TRBV7-6; J gene: TRBJ1-5; CDR3 length: 16; D gene: -; CDR3 DNA: TGTGCCAGCAGCTTAGCGGGGGCCCAGAGCAATCAGCCCCAGCATTTT; CDR3 protein: CASSLAGAQSNQPQHF
clone size: once; V gene: TRBV11-3; J gene: TRBJ2-3; CDR3 length: 13; D gene: -; CDR3 DNA: TGTGCCAGCAGCTTAGGAGGGGCAGATACGCAGTATTTT; CDR3 protein: CASSLGGADTQYF
clone size: few; V gene: TRBV4-2; J gene: TRBJ2-1; CDR3 length: 16; D gene: TRBD2; CDR3 DNA: TGTGCCAGCAGCCAAGCTGCGACTAGCAGCCACAATGAGCAGTTCTTC; CDR3 protein: CASSQAATSSHNEQFF
clone size: -; V gene: TRBV11-2; J gene: TRBJ1-4; CDR3 length: 15; D gene: -; CDR3 DNA: TGTGCCAGCAGCTTAGGGGTAGGGCTAAATGAAAAACTGTTTTTT; CDR3 protein: CASSLGVGLNEKLFF
clone size: -; V gene: TRBV2; J gene: TRBJ2-1; CDR3 length: 13; D gene: -; CDR3 DNA: TGTGCCAGCATGGAGGGGGAGGGGGATGAGCAGTTCTTC; CDR3 protein: CASMEGEGDEQFF
clone size: -; V gene: TRBV6-1; J gene: TRBJ2-7; CDR3 length: 11; D gene: -; CDR3 DNA: TGTGCCAGCAGTAAGAACTACGAGCAGTACTTC; CDR3 protein: CASSKNYEQYF
clone size: few; V gene: TRBV14; J gene: TRBJ2-2; CDR3 length: 17; D gene: -; CDR3 DNA: TGTGCCAGCAGCCAAGTCACGTTCTCCTCGAACACCGGGGAGCTGTTTTTT; CDR3 protein: CASSQVTFSSNTGELFF
clone size: -; V gene: TRBV27; J gene: TRBJ2-2; CDR3 length: 15; D gene: TRBD1; CDR3 DNA: TGTGCCAGCAGTATAGAACAGGGGTACACCGGGGAGCTGTTTTTT; CDR3 protein: CASSIEQGYTGELFF
clone size: -; V gene: TRBV5-6; J gene: TRBJ2-7; CDR3 length: 13; D gene: -; CDR3 DNA: TGTGCCAGCAGCTTGGACTTGTCCTACGAGCAGTACTTC; CDR3 protein: CASSLDLSYEQYF
clone size: -; V gene: TRBV6-1; J gene: TRBJ2-7; CDR3 length: 13; D gene: TRBD1; CDR3 DNA: TGTGCCAGCAGTTGGGACAGGGACAACGAGCAGTACTTC; CDR3 protein: CASSWDRDNEQYF
clone size: -; V gene: TRBV7-2; J gene: TRBJ2-2; CDR3 length: 16; D gene: TRBD2; CDR3 DNA: TGTGCCAGCAGCCTACCGTCGGGACTAGCTGGCGGGGAGCTGTTTTTT; CDR3 protein: CASSLPSGLAGGELFF
clone size: -; V gene: TRBV15; J gene: TRBJ2-3; CDR3 length: 14; D gene: TRBD2; CDR3 DNA: TGTGCCACCAGCTCGGGAGGGCCAGCAGATACGCAGTATTTT; CDR3 protein: CATSSGGPADTQYF
clone size: -; V gene: TRBV11-2; J gene: TRBJ2-1; CDR3 length: 17; D gene: TRBD1; CDR3 DNA: TGTGCCAGCAGCCGACCCAGGACAGGGAGCATTTACAATGAGCAGTTCTTC; CDR3 protein: CASSRPRTGSIYNEQFF
clone size: -; V gene: TRBV18; J gene: TRBJ1-5; CDR3 length: 14; D gene: -; CDR3 DNA: TGTGCCAGCTCAACGGAACATAGCAATCAGCCCCAGCATTTT; CDR3 protein: CASSTEHSNQPQHF
clone size: few; V gene: TRBV18; J gene: TRBJ1-3; CDR3 length: 14; D gene: TRBD1; CDR3 DNA: TGTGCCAGCTCACCGACAGGGACTGGAAACACCATATATTTT; CDR3 protein: CASSPTGTGNTIYF
clone size: -; V gene: TRBV5-1; J gene: TRBJ2-2; CDR3 length: 16; D gene: -; CDR3 DNA: TGCGCCAGCAGCTTGGTGGGGGGGCCGAACACCGGGGAGCTGTTTTTT; CDR3 protein: CASSLVGGPNTGELFF
clone size: -; V gene: TRBV7-2; J gene: TRBJ2-1; CDR3 length: 15; D gene: TRBD1; CDR3 DNA: TGTGCCAGCAGCTTGAGTGGACAGGGTATGGATGAGCAGTTCTTC; CDR3 protein: CASSLSGQGMDEQFF
clone size: -; V gene: TRBV15; J gene: TRBJ1-2; CDR3 length: 17; D gene: -; CDR3 DNA: TGTGCCACCAGCAGAGACCCCGGCACGGGGCAGGGCTATGGCTACACCTTC; CDR3 protein: CATSRDPGTGQGYGYTF
clone size: -; V gene: TRBV6-6; J gene: TRBJ2-2; CDR3 length: 15; D gene: -; CDR3 DNA: TGTGCCAGCAGTTACATAAGTTCGAACACCGGGGAGCTGTTTTTT; CDR3 protein: CASSYISSNTGELFF
clone size: -; V gene: TRBV6-1; J gene: TRBJ1-1; CDR3 length: 15; D gene: TRBD1; CDR3 DNA: TGTGCCAGCAGTTGGGACAGAGGGATGAACACTGAAGCTTTCTTT; CDR3 protein: CASSWDRGMNTEAFF
clone size: -; V gene: TRBV6-4; J gene: TRBJ2-2; CDR3 length: 13; D gene: -; CDR3 DNA: TGTGCCAGCAGTGACGGGAACACCGGGGAGCTGTTTTTT; CDR3 protein: CASSDGNTGELFF
clone size: once; V gene: TRBV4-1; J gene: TRBJ2-6; CDR3 length: 17; D gene: TRBD1; CDR3 DNA: TGCGCCAGCAGCCAAGCCAACAGGGGGTCTGGGGCCAACGTCCTGACTTTC; CDR3 protein: CASSQANRGSGANVLTF
clone size: once; V gene: TRBV14; J gene: TRBJ2-1; CDR3 length: 13; D gene: TRBD2; CDR3 DNA: TGTGCCAGCAGCCAAGATTTGGGACTACCGGAGTTCTTC; CDR3 protein: CASSQDLGLPEFF
clone size: few; V gene: TRBV5-6; J gene: TRBJ2-5; CDR3 length: 14; D gene: -; CDR3 DNA: TGTGCCAGCAGCTTGGTAAGGCGAGAAGAGACCCAGTACTTC; CDR3 protein: CASSLVRREETQYF
clone size: -; V gene: TRBV18; J gene: TRBJ1-2; CDR3 length: 16; D gene: -; CDR3 DNA: TGTGCCAGCTCACCAGGGATGCCCCCTGGGGTCTATGGCTACACCTTC; CDR3 protein: CASSPGMPPGVYGYTF
clone size: -; V gene: TRBV7-9; J gene: TRBJ1-2; CDR3 length: 17; D gene: -; CDR3 DNA: TGTGCCAGCAGCCCTCCCGACCTACAGGGTCGGCTAGATGGCTACACCTTC; CDR3 protein: CASSPPDLQGRLDGYTF
clone size: -; V gene: TRBV5-4; J gene: TRBJ2-1; CDR3 length: 15; D gene: TRBD2; CDR3 DNA: TGTGCCAGCAGCTTGAGGTCTAGCGGGACCAATGAGCAGTTCTTC; CDR3 protein: CASSLRSSGTNEQFF
clone size: -; V gene: TRBV6-1; J gene: TRBJ1-6; CDR3 length: 12; D gene: -; CDR3 DNA: TGTGCCAGCAGTGGGTATAATTCACCCCTCCACTTT; CDR3 protein: CASSGYNSPLHF